This TCR beta chain is from a study of vaccination and CD4 T cells after COVID-19. The study's findings and limits: There were relatively few convalescent patients studied, and there were no early post-infection timepoints.

Within the sample, this clonotype is medium-sized (0.01 to 0.1%). Its antigen is not known. The treatment was: approximately 9-day PBMC culture with coronavirus spike peptide pools or control peptides (ViraFEST assay). Before TCRs were sequenced, ViraFEST expanded antigen-specific T cells with peptide pools. Sequencing of the DNA from cultured CD4+ T cells was carried out with the Oncomine TCR Beta short-read assay. Once CD4+ T cells had been cultured, genomic DNA was extracted from them. TCRdb itself ran the PCR reads through MiXCR, one entry per CDR3 protein. The table shows around 4,000 distinct CDR3 sequences, with less than 20% occurring only once. CDR1 is KGHSH and CDR2 is LQKENI in the germline V gene. V was clipped by 3 bases and J by 1 base; unmatched bases: 4. CDR3 size: 16 residues.

The material sequenced was CD4+ T cells from blood, cultured in vitro. The chain links TRBV18 to TRBJ2-2; 8 nucleotides match TRBD1. The TCR was taken from a human donor who had recovered from COVID-19. CDR3 in DNA: TGTGCCAGCTCACCGCAGGGGGCTAAGAACACCGGGGAGCTGTTTTTT. Translating it yields CASSPQGAKNTGELFF. The variable domain in full, with the rest retrieved from reference TRBV18 and TRBJ2-2, is NAGVMQNPRHLVRRRGQEARLRCSPMKGHSHVYWYRQLPEEGLKFMVYLQKENIIDESGMPKERFSAEFPKEGPSILRIQQVVRGDSAAYFCASSPQGAKNTGELFFGEGSRLTVL.